Listed below are T cell receptor beta chains from one sample, sequenced in a study of cytomegalovirus exposure and HLA in healthy donors. Sequenced by immunoSEQ multiplex PCR; TCRdb stores in-frame clones only, minus some. The sample gives around 200,000 clones, around 74% of which show up once; roughly 2.8% is in the top ten. Sequencing was done on a sample of PBMCs. These receptors all stem from a male donor in good health and CMV-seronegative. CDR3s leave out the opening cysteine and the closing phenylalanine or tryptophan. For some rows the clone size is stated as once, few or many, or as a class when expanded; others skip it.

j_call v_call clone_size cdr3_aa
TRBJ2-1 TRBV4-2 - ASSQPIAGGTNEQF
TRBJ2-7 TRBV28 - ASSSGVREQY
TRBJ2-1 TRBV10-2 - ASSESGLAKNEQF
TRBJ2-1 TRBV19 - ASSIKGANEQF
TRBJ2-3 TRBV11-1 once ASTITSGLTDTQY
TRBJ2-5 TRBV5-1 few ASTLGQGVGTQY
TRBJ1-1 TRBV28 - ASSSGQGTPPF
TRBJ2-7 TRBV14 - ASSQLSLDRVTEQY
TRBJ2-3 TRBV5-1 - ASSLGTGVRTDTQY
TRBJ2-3 TRBV9 - ASSRLGDTQY
TRBJ1-3 TRBV30 - AWRRTGTGNTIY
TRBJ1-4 TRBV19 - ASSIVPGLNEKLF
TRBJ2-1 TRBV5-4 - ASNEGTSVSHEQF
TRBJ2-3 TRBV6-5 - ASRGIWRKTDTQY
TRBJ1-1 TRBV6-4 - ASSGFRVSDTEAF
TRBJ1-5 TRBV7-9 few ASSLNRGPSQPQH
TRBJ1-2 TRBV5-1 - ASSLGFGATNYGYT
TRBJ2-7 TRBV6-5 few ASSYGSGGYEQY
TRBJ1-3 TRBV6-1 - ASSDPGQGSGNTIY
TRBJ1-2 TRBV25-1 - ASSESPGGQGSNYGYT
TRBJ2-2 TRBV6-6 - AGSGGARELF
TRBJ1-5 TRBV28 - ASSAGRNQPQH
TRBJ2-1 TRBV6-5 - ASSAGLADEQF
TRBJ2-1 TRBV9 - ASSVRLAETPLEQF
TRBJ2-3 TRBV12-5 - ASGSSGDTQY
TRBJ2-1 TRBV28 once ASSLAGEVNEQF
TRBJ1-1 TRBV5-4 - ASSHTRGTEAF
TRBJ2-1 TRBV5-5 - ASSPDWLNTYNEQF
TRBJ2-1 TRBV5-1 - ASSRRLAGTNNEQF
TRBJ1-4 TRBV4-1 - ASSQVAGATNEKLF
TRBJ1-3 TRBV30 - AWSGGGNTIY
TRBJ1-1 TRBV11-2 - ASSYRGGNPEAF
TRBJ1-5 TRBV4-2 - ASSQDQDDSNQPQH
TRBJ1-2 TRBV6-5 - ASSYSGGLGYT
TRBJ1-5 TRBV4-1 - ASSQAGEGQPQH
TRBJ1-1 TRBV6-5 - ASSYSDSTEAF
TRBJ2-6 TRBV6-5 - ASSYVSGANVLT
TRBJ1-5 TRBV9 - ASSAHDRLNQPQH
TRBJ1-1 TRBV5-1 - ASQLDSAPGWTEAF
TRBJ2-4 TRBV5-1 once ASSQGQGRYIQY
TRBJ2-4 TRBV7-2 - ASSLVGGAAKNIQY
TRBJ1-4 TRBV30 - AWNLDSINEKLF
TRBJ1-1 TRBV6-6 once ASSRDAGMNTEAF
TRBJ1-5 TRBV10-2 - ASSGDSSNQPQH
TRBJ1-2 TRBV5-1 - ASSSTRVSGYT